The T cell receptor (beta chain) under discussion was sequenced for a study of OX40 agonist ivuxolimab in advanced cancers. The V end lost 5 bases, the J end lost 2 bases, and 15 bases lay between the germline ends. The CDR3 sequence is 15 residues long. Germline CDR1 and CDR2: SEHNR and FQNEAQ (reference sequence). The table came from immunoSEQ multiplex PCR; TCRdb's copy has only in-frame clones and leaves some out. The repertoire holds more than 60,000 clones, with about 94% as singletons. The sequencing used CD4+ or CD8+ T cells sorted from blood, collected in a trial of the OX40 agonist ivuxolimab. The V call is TRBV7-9, the J call TRBJ2-5; D gene ambiguous. This receptor was identified in an adult with an advanced solid tumor such as melanoma, head and neck, liver or kidney cancer. Here the CDR3 reads CASSRAPLRQETQYF. Here the CDR3 DNA reads TGTGCCAGCAGCCGGGCCCCGCTACGGCAAGAGACCCAGTACTTC.